This T cell receptor (beta chain) was sequenced for a study of blood T cell repertoires in COVID-19 (dated by TCRdb to about 2020). Regarding the study in general: The collaborator samples originated in the United States, Italy and Spain and spanned the acute and convalescent phases of COVID-19. The material from the prospective study consisted of cDNA or gDNA derived from T cells, B-cell-depleted T cells, or PBMCs. The dataset comprised deeply sampled blood TCRbeta repertoires from subjects exposed to, actively infected with, or recovered from COVID-19. The repertoires were released in a freely available public database intended as a resource for research on the immune response to SARS-CoV-2. Samples were obtained from the ongoing ImmuneRACE study (first 160 participants) and from over 1,000 subjects provided by 6 global collaborators. Sample metadata almost always included a de-identified subject ID, COVID-19 status, age in years and sex. Where available, HLA class I and class II types were taken from metadata supplied by the sample provider and were not determined by assay-based typing. Results the study describes overall, beyond this receptor: The amount of clinical and demographic metadata varied by source and participant and was provided uncurated.

The CDR3 runs 13 residues from the cysteine to the phenylalanine. The read is trimmed to its CDR3 DNA, 39 bases read in frame from base 1. The V and J ends are trimmed by 6 bases and 11 bases, leaving 14 bases between them. Looking up the germline V gene yields CDR1 MNHEY and CDR2 SVGAGI. Each collaborating institution followed its own protocols to collect whole blood in K2EDTA tubes. For TCRbeta analysis, collaborators shipped samples as frozen whole blood, isolated PBMCs, or DNA extracted from either of those sample types. Turning to this clone: Its cognate antigen has yet to be identified. No much larger clone is present one base from it, and per-base qualities are unavailable.

TCRbeta CDR3 regions were amplified from genomic DNA using the immunoSEQ Assay, a bias-controlled multiplex PCR. In the authors' own workflow: The number of nucleated cells in each sample was estimated by amplification of reference gene primers within the assay. Sequence reads were collapsed and filtered to measure the absolute abundance of every unique TCRbeta CDR3 rearrangement. For each sample, productive Simpson clonality was calculated as the square root of Simpson's diversity index across productive rearrangements. Sourced from immuneACCESS, this table was stored by TCRdb with only in-frame sequences that have V and J called. A share of the clones is absent; for the studies checked, an unresolved V gene accounts for under half, and the remainder has no known explanation. The DNA was the basis for D and trimming; V, J and clone size are from that table. The sample data list about 110,000 clones, and around 64% of these were observed just once. About 2% of the sample goes to the ten largest clones.

The sequencing sample was made of peripheral blood. The TCR was taken from a woman aged 40 to 50 with acute or convalescent COVID-19. The V and J segments used are TRBV6-5 and TRBJ1-6; the D region possibly corresponds to TRBD1 (6 bases align). The CDR3 protein: CASRTGPRAPLHF. The nucleotides are TGTGCCAGCAGAACAGGGCCGAGGGCACCCCTCCACTTT.